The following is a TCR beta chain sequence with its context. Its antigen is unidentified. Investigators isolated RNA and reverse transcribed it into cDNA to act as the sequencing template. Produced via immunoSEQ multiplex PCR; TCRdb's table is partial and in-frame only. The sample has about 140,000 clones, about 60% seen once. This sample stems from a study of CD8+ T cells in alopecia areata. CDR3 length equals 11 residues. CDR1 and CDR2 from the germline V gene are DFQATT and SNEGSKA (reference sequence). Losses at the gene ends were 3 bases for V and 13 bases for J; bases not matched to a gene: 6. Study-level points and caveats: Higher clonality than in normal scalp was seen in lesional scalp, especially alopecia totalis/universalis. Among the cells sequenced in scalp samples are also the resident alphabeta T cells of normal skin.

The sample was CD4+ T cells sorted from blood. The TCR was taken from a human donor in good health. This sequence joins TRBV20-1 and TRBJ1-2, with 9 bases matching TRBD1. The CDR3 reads CSASRQGGPTF. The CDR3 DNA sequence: TGCAGTGCTAGCCGACAGGGGGGGCCCACCTTC.